Below, 12 T cell receptor beta chains from the same sample are listed, as sequenced in a study of cytomegalovirus exposure and HLA in healthy donors. It was with 60 Vbeta and 13 Jbeta primers that the PCR ran. Method: immunoSEQ multiplex PCR; TCRdb's copy keeps in-frame clones and lacks some. The sample has about 200,000 clones, around 76% seen once; the top ten hold under 2%. The sequencing sample was made of PBMCs. These receptors were taken from a man aged 25-45 years in good health and CMV-seronegative.

The CDR3 DNA reads TGCAGCGTTGAAGATCGCCGGAGTCAAGAGACCCAGTACTTC. This codes for CSVEDRRSQETQYF. This chain connects TRBV29-1 to TRBJ2-5; D remains unclear. Germline V gives CDR1 SQVTM, CDR2 ANQGSEA. The length of the CDR3 is 14 residues. Trimming pared 0 bases from V and 2 bases from J, leaving 10 bases between.

The CDR3 DNA is TGTGCCAGCAGCGTAGTCTCAGGGTTCGGGGCCAACGTCCTGACTTTC. This translates into CASSVVSGFGANVLTF. This chain connects TRBV9 to TRBJ2-6; the D gene is possibly TRBD1 (5 bases). CDR1 is SGDLS and CDR2 is YYNGEE in the germline V gene. The V end lost 0 bases, the J end lost 4 bases, and 11 bases lay between the germline ends. The CDR3 is 16 residues long.

The chain employs TRBV11-3 and TRBJ2-1, with 7 positions matching TRBD2. Per the germline V gene, CDR1 is SGHNT and CDR2 is YENEEA. V lost 5 bases and J lost 0; bases outside the gene matches: 10. The CDR3 has 17 residues. The CDR3 sequence is CASSPRPGGSSYNEQFF. The CDR3 nucleotides read TGTGCCAGCAGCCCCCGGCCAGGCGGGAGCTCCTACAATGAGCAGTTCTTC.

The chain recombines TRBV5-1 with TRBJ2-5; 8 bases line up with TRBD1. Germline trimming cut 5 bases from V and 4 bases from J; bases unmatched to any gene: 7. CDR1 SGHRS and CDR2 YFSETQ come from the germline V gene. The CDR3 has 14 residues. In DNA, the CDR3 is TGCGCCAGCAGACTGGACAGGGCGGGAGAGACCCAGTACTTC. Protein sequence: CASRLDRAGETQYF.

The sample holds a few counts of this clone. The chain employs TRBV18 and TRBJ2-7; D gene uncertain. Germline V gene data show CDR1 as KGHSH and CDR2 as LQKENI. The CDR3 has 15 residues. The germline V and J ends were trimmed by 0 bases and 2 bases, with 11 bases remaining between them. The CDR3 nucleotides read TGTGCCAGCTCACCACCGGCCCAACAAACCTACGAGCAGTACTTC. It yields the protein CASSPPAQQTYEQYF.

This sequence joins TRBV6-6 and TRBJ2-5; a possible D gene is TRBD2 (6 bases). Germline values: CDR1 MNHNY, CDR2 SVGAGI (reference sequence). The V gene lost 2 bases and the J gene lost 11 bases, with 15 bases spanning the gap. This CDR3 comprises 13 residues. CDR3 region: CASSYRDSGEQYF. CDR3 sequence (DNA): TGTGCCAGCAGTTACAGGGACTCCGGGGAGCAGTACTTC.

This clone showed up just once. The chain has TRBV7-2 and TRBJ1-2, with 9 bases aligning to TRBD1. Germline CDR1 and CDR2: SGHTA and FQGNSA. The CDR3 is 15 residues long. The V gene end was trimmed by 5 bases and the J gene end by 5 bases; junction bases not matched to a gene: 9. In DNA form, the CDR3 reads TGTGCCAGCAGCCCGGGGACAGGGCGTCCATATGGCTACACCTTC. Amino acid sequence: CASSPGTGRPYGYTF.

In its sample, this clone was seen a few times. The rearrangement links TRBV29-1 to TRBJ2-7; tentatively, D is TRBD1 (6 bases). Trimming cost V 5 bases and J 1 base, with 12 bases left between them. Germline-derived CDR1 and CDR2 are SQVTM and ANQGSEA. The CDR3 has 13 residues. This CDR3 reads CSVRTGKSYEQYF. Here the CDR3 DNA reads TGCAGCGTTCGAACAGGGAAGTCCTACGAGCAGTACTTC.

The V call is TRBV5-1, the J call TRBJ2-3, with 9 bases aligning to TRBD1. The CDR3 has 18 amino acids. The V gene end was trimmed by 3 bases and the J gene end by 8 bases; junction bases not matched to a gene: 19. Germline CDR1 SGHRS, CDR2 YFSETQ. CDR3 DNA: TGCGCCAGCAGCTCCGCCGACTCGGGACAGGGAGTTGCCGGTACGCAGTATTTT. It is translated as CASSSADSGQGVAGTQYF.

The chain combines TRBV6-1 with TRBJ2-7; D gene uncertain. CDR1 and CDR2 (germline): MNHNS, SASEGT. Trimming pared 5 bases from V and 0 bases from J, leaving 11 bases between. The length of the CDR3 is 14 residues. CDR3 residues: CASSKTELSYEQYF. For the CDR3, the DNA is TGTGCCAGCAGTAAGACTGAACTCTCCTACGAGCAGTACTTC.

This clone was seen just once. The chain links TRBV25-1 to TRBJ1-5; 7 bases are a match to TRBD1. CDR3 length: 13 amino acids. Per the germline V gene, CDR1 is MGHDK and CDR2 is SYGVNS. The junction had 2 bases not matched to a gene; V was cut back by 6 bases and J by 3 bases. The CDR3, as DNA: TGTGCCAGCAGGGGACAGTCCAATCAGCCCCAGCATTTT. Encoded protein: CASRGQSNQPQHF. Drawing the rest from reference TRBV25-1 and TRBJ1-5, the complete variable domain is EADIYQTPRYLVIGTGKKITLECSQTMGHDKMYWYQQDPGMELHLIHYSYGVNSTEKGDLSSESTVSRIRTEHFPLTLESARPSHTSQYLCASRGQSNQPQHFGDGTRLSIL.

CDR3 sequence reads: CASSFGGFTEAFF. CDR3 DNA: TGTGCCAGCAGCTTCGGGGGGTTCACTGAAGCTTTCTTT. The chain joins TRBV27 to TRBJ1-1; maybe TRBD1 (5 bases). Trimming took 6 bases from V and 4 from J, leaving 12 bases between them. Germline V gene data show CDR1 as MNHEY and CDR2 as SMNVEV (reference sequence). The CDR3 totals 13 residues.